The source of this T cell receptor beta chain is a study of breast tumors, draining lymph nodes, adjacent tissues. TCRdb processed the multiplex PCR reads anew with MiXCR; each CDR3 protein has one entry. This table has 21,000 or so distinct CDR3 sequences, approximately 40% appearing once. V was cut by 2 bases and J by 3 bases, with 11 bases left in between. Germline V gives CDR1 LGHNT, CDR2 FRNRAP. This CDR3 contains 15 residues. This clonotype was seen just once. As yet, its antigen is unknown. Study outcomes and limitations: Data fit most tumor T cells coming from lymph node, expanding in tumor. That most tumor T cells come from lymph nodes remained unproven. Tumor TCR diversity was below lymph nodes but above nontumor tissue.

The receptor was derived from a female donor with breast cancer. Some clones in this sample may be carry-over from other donors' samples. This chain links TRBV12-5 with TRBJ2-1; D is unresolved. Material for sequencing was breast tumor tissue. CDR3 sequence (DNA): TGTGCTAGTGGTTTGACTCCGGACCACTACAATGAGCAGTTCTTC. It encodes CASGLTPDHYNEQFF.